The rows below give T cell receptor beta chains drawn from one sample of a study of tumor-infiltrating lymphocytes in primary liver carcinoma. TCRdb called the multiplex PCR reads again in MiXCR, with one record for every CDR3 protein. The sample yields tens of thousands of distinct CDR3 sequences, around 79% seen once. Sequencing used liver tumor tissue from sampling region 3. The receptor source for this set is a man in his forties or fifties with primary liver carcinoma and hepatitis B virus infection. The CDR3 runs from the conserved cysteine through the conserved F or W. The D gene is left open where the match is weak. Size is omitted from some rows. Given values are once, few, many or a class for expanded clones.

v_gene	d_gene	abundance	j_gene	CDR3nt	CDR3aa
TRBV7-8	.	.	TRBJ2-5	TGTGCCAGCAGCCCCTCGCTGGGGTTACCCAAGAAGGGCCAGAACTTC	CASSPSLGLPKKGQNF
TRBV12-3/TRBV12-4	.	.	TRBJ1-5	TGTGCCACTAGTCCGGCGGGAGGCAGGGGATTCCAGCCCCAGCATTTT	CATSPAGGRGFQPQHF
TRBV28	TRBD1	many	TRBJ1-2	TGTGCCAGCAGTACCGGACCCGGGACAGCCAGTGGCTACACCTTC	CASSTGPGTASGYTF
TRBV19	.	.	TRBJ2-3	TGTGCCACCACCCTAGGGCCAGGGGATGATACGCAGTATTTT	CATTLGPGDDTQYF
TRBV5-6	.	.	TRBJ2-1	TGTGCCAGCAGCTCACGGGACATCCCCAACTCCTACAATGAGCAGTTCTTC	CASSSRDIPNSYNEQFF
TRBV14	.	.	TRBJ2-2	TGTGCCAACAGCCAATCGATGGCGGCCAACACCGGGGAGCTGTTTTTT	CANSQSMAANTGELFF
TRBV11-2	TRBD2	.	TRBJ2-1	TGTGCCAGCAGCCATAGCGGGAATGGGAATGAGCAGTTCTTC	CASSHSGNGNEQFF
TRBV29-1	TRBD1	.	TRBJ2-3	TGCAGCGCTGGACAGGGCGACTTCTCCGATACGCGGTATTTT	CSAGQGDFSDTRYF
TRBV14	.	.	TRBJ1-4	TGTGCCAGCAACCAAGTCGTAGATGCCGCAACTAATGAAAAACTGTTTTTT	CASNQVVDAATNEKLFF
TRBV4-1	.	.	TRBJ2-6	TGTGCCAGCAGCCAGCTACAAGAGGCTAATGGGGCCAACGTCCTGACTTTC	CASSQLQEANGANVLTF
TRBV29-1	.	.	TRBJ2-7	TGCAGCGTTGGAAAGTCAACCACCTCCTACGAGCAGAACTTC	CSVGKSTTSYEQNF
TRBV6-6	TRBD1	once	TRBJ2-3	TGCGCCAGTAGTTACTCGAGACAGGGCAAAGATACGCAGTATTTT	CASSYSRQGKDTQYF
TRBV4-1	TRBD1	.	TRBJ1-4	TGCGCCAGCAGCCAAGGTAAGGGACAGATTAATGAAAAACTGTCTTTT	CASSQGKGQINEKLSF
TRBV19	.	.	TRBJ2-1	TGTGCCCCGGGGGCGGGCCCCCCCGCAAATGAGCAGTTCTTC	CAPGAGPPANEQFF
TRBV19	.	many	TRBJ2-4	TGTGCCAGTAGTGCGCAAAAGCCGGGGGGCCTATTAAACATTCAGTACTTC	CASSAQKPGGLLNIQYF
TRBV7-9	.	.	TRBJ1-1	TGTGCCAGCAGCGCGGCGATCGCTACTTTACTGGCTTTCTTT	CASSAAIATLLAFF
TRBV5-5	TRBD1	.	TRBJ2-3	TGTGCCAGTAGCATGCATGACAGGGAGGATACGCAGTATTTT	CASSMHDREDTQYF
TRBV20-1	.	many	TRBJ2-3	TGCAGTGCTGGCGTTCGGGAGAAGGGCACAGATACGCAGTATTTT	CSAGVREKGTDTQYF